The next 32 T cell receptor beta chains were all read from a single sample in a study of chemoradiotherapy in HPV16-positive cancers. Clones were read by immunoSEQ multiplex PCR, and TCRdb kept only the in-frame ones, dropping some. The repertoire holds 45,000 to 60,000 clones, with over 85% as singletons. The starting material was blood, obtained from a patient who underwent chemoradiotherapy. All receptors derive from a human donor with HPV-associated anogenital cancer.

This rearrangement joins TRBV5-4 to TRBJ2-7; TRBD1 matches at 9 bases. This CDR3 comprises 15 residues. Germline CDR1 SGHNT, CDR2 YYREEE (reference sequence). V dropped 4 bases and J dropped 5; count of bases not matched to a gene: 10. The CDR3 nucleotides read TGTGCCAGCAGCACCACCGGGACAGGGCGCGACGAGCAGTACTTC. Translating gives CASSTTGTGRDEQYF.

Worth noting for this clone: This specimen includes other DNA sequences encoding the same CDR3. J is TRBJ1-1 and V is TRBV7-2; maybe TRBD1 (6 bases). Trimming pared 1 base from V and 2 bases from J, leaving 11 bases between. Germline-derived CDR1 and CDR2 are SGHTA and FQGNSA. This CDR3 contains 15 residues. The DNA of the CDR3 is TGTGCCAGCAGCTTAGAACAGGGAGGTAACACTGAAGCTTTCTTT. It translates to CASSLEQGGNTEAFF.

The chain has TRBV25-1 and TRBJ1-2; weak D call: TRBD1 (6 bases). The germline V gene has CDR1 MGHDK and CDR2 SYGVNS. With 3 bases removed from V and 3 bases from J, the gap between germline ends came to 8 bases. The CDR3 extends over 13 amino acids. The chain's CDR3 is CASSDAGDYGYTF. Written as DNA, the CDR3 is TGTGCCAGCAGTGATGCAGGGGACTATGGCTACACCTTC.

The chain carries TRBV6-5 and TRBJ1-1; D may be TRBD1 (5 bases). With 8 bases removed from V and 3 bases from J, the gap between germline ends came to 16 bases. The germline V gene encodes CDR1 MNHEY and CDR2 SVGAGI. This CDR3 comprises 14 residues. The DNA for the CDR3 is TGTGCCAGCCGACGGGGGACGGCCGACACTGAAGCTTTCTTT. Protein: CASRRGTADTEAFF.

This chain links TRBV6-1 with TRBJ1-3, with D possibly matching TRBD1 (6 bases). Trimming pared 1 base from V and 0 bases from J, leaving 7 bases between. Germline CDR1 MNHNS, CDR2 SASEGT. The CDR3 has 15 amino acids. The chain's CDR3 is CASSEVQGSGNTIYF. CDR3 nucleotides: TGTGCCAGCAGTGAAGTACAGGGCTCTGGAAACACCATATATTTT.

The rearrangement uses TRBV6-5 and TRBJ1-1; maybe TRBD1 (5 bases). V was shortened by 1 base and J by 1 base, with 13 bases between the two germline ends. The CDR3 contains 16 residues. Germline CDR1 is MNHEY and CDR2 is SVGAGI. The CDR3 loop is CASSYYPPTGNTEAFF. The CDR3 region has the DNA TGTGCCAGCAGTTACTATCCCCCTACAGGGAACACTGAAGCTTTCTTT.

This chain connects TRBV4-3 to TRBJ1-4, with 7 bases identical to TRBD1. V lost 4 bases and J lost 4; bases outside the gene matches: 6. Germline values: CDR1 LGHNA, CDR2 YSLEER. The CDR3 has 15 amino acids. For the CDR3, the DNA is TGCGCCAGCAGCCCGACAGGGCTCCTTAATGAAAAACTGTTTTTT. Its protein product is CASSPTGLLNEKLFF.

CDR3 protein: CASSLARGGHHFGYEQFF. The CDR3 coding sequence is TGTGCCAGCAGCTTAGCGCGAGGGGGACATCACTTCGGATATGAGCAGTTCTTC. The V call is TRBV7-9, the J call TRBJ2-1, with D possibly matching TRBD1 (6 bases). V gave up 0 bases and J gave up 8 bases, with 23 bases separating them. This CDR3 spans 18 amino acids. Germline CDR1 reads SEHNR; CDR2 reads FQNEAQ (reference sequence).

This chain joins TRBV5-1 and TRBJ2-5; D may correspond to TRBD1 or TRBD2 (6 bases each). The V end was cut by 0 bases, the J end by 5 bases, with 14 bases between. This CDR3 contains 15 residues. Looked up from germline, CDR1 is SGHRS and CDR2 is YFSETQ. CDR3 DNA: TGCGCCAGCAGCTTGGGGCAGGGGAGGTTGGAGACCCAGTACTTC. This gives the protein CASSLGQGRLETQYF.

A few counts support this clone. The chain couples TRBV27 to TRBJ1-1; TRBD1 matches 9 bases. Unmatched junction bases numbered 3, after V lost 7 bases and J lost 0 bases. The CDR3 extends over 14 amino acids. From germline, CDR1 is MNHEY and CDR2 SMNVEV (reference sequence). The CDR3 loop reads CASKRTGVNTEAFF. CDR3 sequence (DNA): TGTGCCAGCAAACGGACAGGGGTGAACACTGAAGCTTTCTTT.

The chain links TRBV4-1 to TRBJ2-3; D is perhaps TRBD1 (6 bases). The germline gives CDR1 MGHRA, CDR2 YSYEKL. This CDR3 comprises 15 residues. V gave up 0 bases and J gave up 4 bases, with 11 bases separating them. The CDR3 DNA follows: TGCGCCAGCAGCCAAGATTACAGGGACGCAGATACGCAGTATTTT. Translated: CASSQDYRDADTQYF.

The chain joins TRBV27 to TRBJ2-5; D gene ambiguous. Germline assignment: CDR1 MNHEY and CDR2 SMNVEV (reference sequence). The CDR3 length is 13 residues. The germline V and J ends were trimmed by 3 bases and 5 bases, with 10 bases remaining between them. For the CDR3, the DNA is TGTGCCAGCAGTTTTCGACCGTCGGAGACCCAGTACTTC. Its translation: CASSFRPSETQYF.

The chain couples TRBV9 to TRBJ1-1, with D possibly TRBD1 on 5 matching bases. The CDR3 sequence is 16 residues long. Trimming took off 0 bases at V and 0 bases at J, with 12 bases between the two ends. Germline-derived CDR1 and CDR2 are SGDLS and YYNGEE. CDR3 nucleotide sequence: TGTGCCAGCAGCGTAGGAACAGGACCCTTGAACACTGAAGCTTTCTTT. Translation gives CASSVGTGPLNTEAFF. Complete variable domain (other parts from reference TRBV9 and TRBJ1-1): DSGVTQTPKHLITATGQRVTLRCSPRSGDLSVYWYQQSLDQGLQFLIQYYNGEERAKGNILERFSAQQFPDLHSELNLSSLELGDSALYFCASSVGTGPLNTEAFFGQGTRLTVV.

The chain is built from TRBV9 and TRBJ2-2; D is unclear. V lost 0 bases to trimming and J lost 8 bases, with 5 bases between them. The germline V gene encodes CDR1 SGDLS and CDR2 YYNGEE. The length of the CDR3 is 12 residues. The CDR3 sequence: CASSVVGGELFF. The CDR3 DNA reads TGTGCCAGCAGCGTAGTAGGTGGGGAGCTGTTTTTT.

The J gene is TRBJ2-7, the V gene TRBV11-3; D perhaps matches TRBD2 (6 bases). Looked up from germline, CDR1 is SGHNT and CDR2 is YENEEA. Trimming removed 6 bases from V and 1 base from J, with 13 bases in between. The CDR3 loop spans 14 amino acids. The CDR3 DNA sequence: TGTGCCAGCAGAGTGACTAGTGATTCCTACGAGCAGTACTTC. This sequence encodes CASRVTSDSYEQYF.

CDR3 DNA: TGTGCCGCTGGACAGAACACTGAAGCTTTCTTT. It yields the protein CAAGQNTEAFF. The rearrangement links TRBV30 to TRBJ1-1; TRBD1 might be the D (5 bases). This CDR3 spans 11 amino acids. Trimming stripped 8 bases from V and 1 base from J, with 8 bases between. Germline V gene data show CDR1 as GTSNPN and CDR2 as SVGIG (reference sequence).

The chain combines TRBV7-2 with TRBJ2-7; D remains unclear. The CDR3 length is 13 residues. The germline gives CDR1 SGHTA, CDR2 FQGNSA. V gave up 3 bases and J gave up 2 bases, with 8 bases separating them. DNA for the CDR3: TGTGCCAGCAGCTTGGGTATGACCTACGAGCAGTACTTC. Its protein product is CASSLGMTYEQYF.

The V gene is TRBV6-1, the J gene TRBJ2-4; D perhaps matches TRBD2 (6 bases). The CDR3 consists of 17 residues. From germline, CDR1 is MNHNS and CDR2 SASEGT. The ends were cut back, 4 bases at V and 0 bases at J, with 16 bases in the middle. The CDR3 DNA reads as TGTGCCAGCAGTGTTTTCGGGGACGGGGGAGCCAAAAACATTCAGTACTTC. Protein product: CASSVFGDGGAKNIQYF.

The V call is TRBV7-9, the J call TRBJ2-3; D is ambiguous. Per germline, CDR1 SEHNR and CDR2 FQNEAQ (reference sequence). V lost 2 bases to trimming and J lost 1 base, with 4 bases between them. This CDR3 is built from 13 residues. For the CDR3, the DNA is TGTGCCAGCAGCTTAAGTCGCACAGATACGCAGTATTTT. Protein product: CASSLSRTDTQYF.

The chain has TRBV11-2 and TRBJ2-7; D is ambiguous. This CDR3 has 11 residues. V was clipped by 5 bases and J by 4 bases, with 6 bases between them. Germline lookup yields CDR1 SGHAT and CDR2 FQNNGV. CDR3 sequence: CASSTLYEQYF. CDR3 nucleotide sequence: TGTGCCAGCAGCACCCTGTACGAGCAGTACTTC. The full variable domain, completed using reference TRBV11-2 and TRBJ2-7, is EAGVAQSPRYKIIEKRQSVAFWCNPISGHATLYWYQQILGQGPKLLIQFQNNGVVDDSQLPKDRFSAERLKGVDSTLKIQPAKLEDSAVYLCASSTLYEQYFGPGTRLTVT.

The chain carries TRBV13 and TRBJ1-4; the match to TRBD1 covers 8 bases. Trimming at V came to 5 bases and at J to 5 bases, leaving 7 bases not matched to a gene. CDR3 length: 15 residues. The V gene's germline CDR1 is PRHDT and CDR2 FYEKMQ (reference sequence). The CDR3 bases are TGTGCCAGCAGCACCCGACAGGGGATGAATGAAAAACTGTTTTTT. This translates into CASSTRQGMNEKLFF.

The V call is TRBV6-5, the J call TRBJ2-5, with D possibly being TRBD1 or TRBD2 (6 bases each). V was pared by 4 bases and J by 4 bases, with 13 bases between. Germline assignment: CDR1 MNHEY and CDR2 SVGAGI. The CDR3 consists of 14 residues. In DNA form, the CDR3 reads TGTGCCAGCAGTTTCCCCGGGGGCGGAGAGACCCAGTACTTC. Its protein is CASSFPGGGETQYF.

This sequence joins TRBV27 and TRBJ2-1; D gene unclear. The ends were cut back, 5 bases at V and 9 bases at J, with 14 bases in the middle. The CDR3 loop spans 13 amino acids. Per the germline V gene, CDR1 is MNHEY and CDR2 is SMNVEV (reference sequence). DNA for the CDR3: TGTGCCAGCAGTCCGTCGGTGGCGGTTGAGCAGTTCTTC. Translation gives CASSPSVAVEQFF.

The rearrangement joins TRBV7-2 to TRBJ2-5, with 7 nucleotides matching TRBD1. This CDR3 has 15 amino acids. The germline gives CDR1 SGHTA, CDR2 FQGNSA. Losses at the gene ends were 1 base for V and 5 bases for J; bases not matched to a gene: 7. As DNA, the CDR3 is TGTGCCAGCAGCTTAGTCCGGGACAGAAGGGAGACCCAGTACTTC. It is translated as CASSLVRDRRETQYF.

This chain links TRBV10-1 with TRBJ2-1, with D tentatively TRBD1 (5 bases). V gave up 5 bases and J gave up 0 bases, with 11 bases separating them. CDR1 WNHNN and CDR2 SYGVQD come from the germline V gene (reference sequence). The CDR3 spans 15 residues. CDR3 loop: CASSPQGLSYNEQFF. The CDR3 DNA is TGCGCCAGCAGTCCCCAGGGTCTCTCCTACAATGAGCAGTTCTTC.

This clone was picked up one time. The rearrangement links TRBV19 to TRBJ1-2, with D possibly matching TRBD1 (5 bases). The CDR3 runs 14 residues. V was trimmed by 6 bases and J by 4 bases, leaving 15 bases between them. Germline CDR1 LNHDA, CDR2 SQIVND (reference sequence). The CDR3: CASRPTAILYGYTF. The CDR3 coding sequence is TGTGCCAGTAGACCGACAGCCATCCTCTATGGCTACACCTTC.

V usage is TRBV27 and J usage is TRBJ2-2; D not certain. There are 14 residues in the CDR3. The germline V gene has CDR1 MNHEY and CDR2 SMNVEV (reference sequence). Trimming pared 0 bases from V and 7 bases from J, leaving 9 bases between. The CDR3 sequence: CASSLSPAGGELFF. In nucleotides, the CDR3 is TGTGCCAGCAGTTTATCCCCCGCTGGCGGGGAGCTGTTTTTT.

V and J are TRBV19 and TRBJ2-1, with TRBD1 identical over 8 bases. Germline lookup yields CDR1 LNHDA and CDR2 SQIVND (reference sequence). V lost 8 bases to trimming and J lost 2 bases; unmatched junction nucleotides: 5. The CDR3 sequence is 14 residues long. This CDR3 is CASSDRAPYNEQFF. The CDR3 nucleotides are TGTGCCAGTTCGGACAGGGCCCCCTACAATGAGCAGTTCTTC.

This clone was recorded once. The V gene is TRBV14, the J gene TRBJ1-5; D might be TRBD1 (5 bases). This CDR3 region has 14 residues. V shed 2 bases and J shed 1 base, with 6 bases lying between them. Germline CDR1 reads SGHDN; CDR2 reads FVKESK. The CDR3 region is CASSQSGSNQPQHF. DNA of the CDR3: TGTGCCAGCAGCCAATCAGGGAGCAATCAGCCCCAGCATTTT.

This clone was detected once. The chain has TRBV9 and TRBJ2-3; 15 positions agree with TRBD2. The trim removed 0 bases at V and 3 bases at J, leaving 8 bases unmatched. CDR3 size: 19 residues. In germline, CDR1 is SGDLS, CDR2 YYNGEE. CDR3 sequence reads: CASSVEGLAGGSSTDTQYF. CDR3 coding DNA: TGTGCCAGCAGCGTAGAGGGACTAGCGGGGGGAAGTAGTACAGATACGCAGTATTTT. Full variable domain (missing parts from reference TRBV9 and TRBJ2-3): DSGVTQTPKHLITATGQRVTLRCSPRSGDLSVYWYQQSLDQGLQFLIQYYNGEERAKGNILERFSAQQFPDLHSELNLSSLELGDSALYFCASSVEGLAGGSSTDTQYFGPGTRLTVL.

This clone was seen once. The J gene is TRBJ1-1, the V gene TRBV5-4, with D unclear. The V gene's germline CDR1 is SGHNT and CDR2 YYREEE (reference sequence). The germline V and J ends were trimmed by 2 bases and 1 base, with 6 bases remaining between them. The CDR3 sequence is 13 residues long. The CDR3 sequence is CASSLSANTEAFF. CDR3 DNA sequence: TGTGCCAGCAGCTTATCGGCGAACACTGAAGCTTTCTTT.

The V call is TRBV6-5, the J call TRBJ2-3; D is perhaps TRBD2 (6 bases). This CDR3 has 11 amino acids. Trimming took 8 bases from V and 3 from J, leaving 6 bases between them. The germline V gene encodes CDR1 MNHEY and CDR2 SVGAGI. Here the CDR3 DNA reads TGTGCCAGCGGGGGGACAGATACGCAGTATTTT. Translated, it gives CASGGTDTQYF.